This T cell receptor beta chain derives from a study of T cells in Graves' hyperthyroidism and ophthalmopathy. This clonotype was counted at least ten times. Compared with germline, one end of the junction differs, possibly owing to a read error. The germline V gene encodes CDR1 SGDLS and CDR2 YYNGEE. There are 15 residues in the CDR3. Amplified TCR beta CDR3 regions derived from RNA transcripts. The study used the HTBI primer set for a first-round RT-PCR of the TCR CDR3. Via MiXCR, TCRdb re-called the multiplex PCR reads, giving one row per CDR3 protein. The table includes about 98,000 distinct CDR3 sequences, roughly 37% detected once.

The receptor's source is a woman aged 25 to 45 with Graves' hyperthyroidism. The chain uses TRBV9 and TRBJ1-6; TRBD1 aligns across 7 bases. What was sequenced was peripheral blood or thyroid tissue (not recorded which). The CDR3 sequence is CSSSHTRGYNSPLHF. The CDR3 DNA sequence: TGTTCCAGCAGCCATACCAGGGGGTACAATTCACCCCTCCACTTT.